The 9 T cell receptor beta chains given below trace back to one sample, sequenced in a study of blood T cells in healthy people across ages. Sample-barcoded 5' priming and a J-beta primer mix drove a second PCR of about 6 to 12 cycles. TCRdb recomputed calls from the 5' RACE reads with MiXCR, one row per CDR3 protein. The sample contains some 1,500,000 distinct CDR3 sequences, about 45% of which appear only once. Sequenced sample: blood. These receptors all stem from a woman aged 18-29 years in good health.

The J gene is TRBJ1-1, the V gene TRBV5-1; weak D call: TRBD1 (5 bases). CDR1 SGHRS and CDR2 YFSETQ come from the germline V gene. The V end was cut by 4 bases, the J end by 0 bases, with 16 bases between. The CDR3 is 16 residues long. Here the CDR3 reads CASSPSRGSMNTEAFF. The CDR3, as DNA: TGCGCCAGCAGCCCCTCCCGGGGCTCCATGAACACTGAAGCTTTCTTT.

The rearrangement joins TRBV9 to TRBJ2-3, with 7 bases aligning to TRBD2. Germline V CDR1 and CDR2: SGDLS, YYNGEE. After removal of 3 bases from V and 9 bases from J, the junction contained 7 bases not matched to a gene. This CDR3 has 13 amino acids. The CDR3 bases are TGTGCCAGCAGCGCCAGGGTCGGGGGGACGCAGTATTTT. It translates to CASSARVGGTQYF.

The table lists this clonotype with many counts. V usage is TRBV29-1 and J usage is TRBJ2-3, with D possibly matching TRBD2 (5 bases). The V gene lost 3 bases and the J gene lost 1 base, with 5 bases spanning the gap. Germline V CDR1 and CDR2: SQVTM, ANQGSEA. The CDR3 is 12 amino acids. CDR3 in amino acids: CSVDGGTDTQYF. In DNA form, the CDR3 reads TGCAGCGTTGACGGGGGCACAGATACGCAGTATTTT.

A note on this clonotype: A much larger clone sits a single nucleotide away, making a read error possible. This chain connects TRBV6-4 to TRBJ2-1; 10 bases line up with TRBD2. Germline CDR1 is MRHNA and CDR2 is SNTAGT. The CDR3 runs 15 residues. V trimming: 4 bases; J trimming: 13 bases; junction bases outside the gene matches: 13. The CDR3 is CASSVRAGGQETQFF. DNA of the CDR3: TGTGCCAGCAGTGTAAGAGCGGGAGGGCAAGAGACCCAGTTCTTC.

The CDR3 DNA is TGTGCCAGCAGCCGACCACAGGGCCTTGAGCAGTACTTC. Its translation: CASSRPQGLEQYF. J is TRBJ2-7 and V is TRBV7-2; D might be TRBD1 (6 bases). The length of the CDR3 is 13 residues. Germline V CDR1 and CDR2: SGHTA, FQGNSA. With 5 bases removed from V and 7 bases from J, the gap between germline ends came to 15 bases.

This clonotype was counted a few times. The chain joins TRBV7-8 to TRBJ1-4, with D possibly TRBD1 on 5 matching bases. The V end was cut by 3 bases, the J end by 1 base, with 9 bases between. This CDR3 contains 15 residues. CDR1 is SGHVS and CDR2 is FQNEAQ in the germline V gene. Here the CDR3 DNA reads TGTGCCAGCAGCTTGCAGGGCCTAACTAATGAAAAACTGTTTTTT. Protein product: CASSLQGLTNEKLFF. Variable domain in full (rest from reference TRBV7-8 and TRBJ1-4): GAGVSQSPRYKVAKRGQDVALRCDPISGHVSLFWYQQALGQGPEFLTYFQNEAQLDKSGLPSDRFFAERPEGSVSTLKIQRTQQEDSAVYLCASSLQGLTNEKLFFGSGTQLSVL.

This clonotype has only a few counts. The chain combines TRBV9 with TRBJ2-1; D is unclear. Deletions cut 4 bases from V and 6 bases from J, with 11 bases between. The CDR3 consists of 13 residues. Germline CDR1 SGDLS, CDR2 YYNGEE. CDR3 coding DNA: TGTGCCAGCAGCTTCGCCTGGGGCAATGAGCAGTTCTTC. As protein: CASSFAWGNEQFF.

The chain employs TRBV29-1 and TRBJ2-1; maybe TRBD2 (7 bases). Germline lookup yields CDR1 SQVTM and CDR2 ANQGSEA. V was trimmed by 6 bases and J by 13 bases, leaving 19 bases between them. The length of the CDR3 is 12 residues. This CDR3 is CSVQQGGETQFF. The CDR3 DNA reads TGCAGCGTGCAACAGGGAGGGGAGACCCAGTTCTTC.

To note about this clonotype: A much larger clone sits a single nucleotide away, making a read error possible. The gene calls are TRBV7-7 and TRBJ2-2, with D possibly being TRBD1 (6 bases). Per the germline V gene, CDR1 is SSHAT and CDR2 is FNYEAQ (reference sequence). The CDR3 spans 15 residues. The CDR3 loop is CASSFAGEGTGEQFF. The CDR3 DNA is TGTGCTAGCAGCTTTGCAGGGGAAGGGACCGGGGAGCAGTTTTTT.